The 10 T cell receptor beta chains reported below all come from one sample, sequenced in a study of T cells in Graves' hyperthyroidism and ophthalmopathy. Amplification targeted TCR beta CDR3 regions from RNA transcripts. Using the HTBI primer set, a first-round RT-PCR was run on the TCR CDR3. TCRdb called the multiplex PCR reads again in MiXCR, with one record for every CDR3 protein. The table has roughly 700,000 distinct CDR3 sequences, 35% seen once. Sequencing was done on a sample of blood. These TCRs come from a woman between 40 and 55 years old with Graves' hyperthyroidism.

The chain joins TRBV6-5 to TRBJ1-2, with D possibly matching TRBD1 (6 bases). The V gene lost 4 bases and the J gene lost 2 bases, with 11 bases spanning the gap. CDR1 and CDR2 (germline): MNHEY, SVGAGI. The CDR3 has 14 residues. The DNA for the CDR3 is TGTGCCAGCAGTTCAGGGGACACGAACTATGGCTACACCTTC. Translation: CASSSGDTNYGYTF.

The chain couples TRBV19 to TRBJ2-7, with D possibly TRBD1 on 6 matching bases. CDR3 length equals 14 residues. CDR1 LNHDA and CDR2 SQIVND come from the germline V gene (reference sequence). V dropped 5 bases and J dropped 2 bases, with 13 bases sitting between them. CDR3 sequence (DNA): TGTGCCAGTAGTTCGCCAGGGGTCCCCTACGAGCAGTACTTC. Translation: CASSSPGVPYEQYF.

This clonotype has at least ten counts. The CDR3 nucleotides are TGTGCCATCAGTGAGACTGGGGTAGCTACGAACACCGGGGAGCTGTTTTTT. This encodes CAISETGVATNTGELFF. The chain joins TRBV10-3 to TRBJ2-2, with no clear D. Trimming shortened V by 2 bases and J by 0 bases, and 13 bases separated the two germline ends. Germline V gene data show CDR1 as ENHRY and CDR2 as SYGVKD. The length of the CDR3 is 17 residues.

The chain links TRBV10-1 to TRBJ1-1; no clear D gene. V lost 8 bases to trimming and J lost 14 bases, with 24 bases between them. The length of the CDR3 is 13 residues. Germline assignment: CDR1 WNHNN and CDR2 SYGVQD (reference sequence). Here the CDR3 DNA reads TGCGCCAGCTCGCGGGGAATCTACAATGAGCAGTTCTTT. Its translation is CASSRGIYNEQFF.

This clonotype was observed a single time. A read error may produce the germline difference seen at one junction end. The V gene is TRBV9, the J gene TRBJ1-1; unclear D gene. Per the germline V gene, CDR1 is SGDLS and CDR2 is YYNGEE. The CDR3 spans 13 residues. In DNA, the CDR3 is TGTGCCAGCAGCGTCCGTCAAAACACTGGAGCTTTCTTT. Translated, it gives CASSVRQNTGAFF.

The chain couples TRBV6-6 to TRBJ2-7; D assignment may be TRBD1 or TRBD2 (5 bases each). The V gene's germline CDR1 is MNHNY and CDR2 SVGAGI (reference sequence). Trimming stripped 9 bases from V and 1 base from J, with 13 bases between. This CDR3 has 13 residues. The CDR3 loop reads CASCRDGSYEQYF. In DNA form, the CDR3 reads TGTGCCAGTTGCCGGGACGGTTCCTACGAGCAGTACTTC.

This clonotype was picked up many times. The rearrangement links TRBV15 to TRBJ2-6; 7 bases line up with TRBD2. With 3 bases clipped from V and 0 bases from J, the junction kept 11 bases outside the gene matches. Germline assignment: CDR1 LNHNV and CDR2 YYDKDF (reference sequence). The CDR3 contains 19 residues. CDR3 sequence: CATSSLPGRLHSGANVLTF. As DNA, the CDR3 is TGTGCCACCAGCAGTCTGCCCGGGAGGCTCCACTCTGGGGCCAACGTCCTGACTTTC.

The chain carries TRBV20-1 and TRBJ2-2, with a possible D match to TRBD2 (6 bases). There are 13 residues in the CDR3. In germline, CDR1 is DFQATT, CDR2 SNEGSKA (reference sequence). The ends were cut back, 4 bases at V and 7 bases at J, with 13 bases in the middle. CDR3 residues: CSAMGLAFGELFF. As DNA, the CDR3 is TGCAGTGCTATGGGGCTAGCGTTCGGGGAGCTGTTTTTT.

This clonotype was seen a few times. Compared with germline, one end of the junction differs, possibly owing to a read error. The chain combines TRBV10-3 with TRBJ1-5; D uncertain. The CDR3 covers 13 residues. Germline CDR1 and CDR2: ENHRY and SYGVKD. DNA of the CDR3: TGTGCCAGCAGTTTGGACCACAATCAGCCCCAGCATTTT. It yields the protein CASSLDHNQPQHF.

The table lists this clonotype with many counts. This rearrangement joins TRBV2 to TRBJ1-1; possible D gene TRBD1, 5 bases. The V end lost 3 bases, the J end lost 3 bases, and 8 bases lay between the germline ends. The CDR3 contains 13 residues. Germline V gene lookup returns CDR1 SNHLY and CDR2 FYNNEI. CDR3 sequence: CASSDGAYTEAFF. In nucleotides, the CDR3 is TGTGCCAGCAGTGACGGGGCGTACACTGAAGCTTTCTTT.